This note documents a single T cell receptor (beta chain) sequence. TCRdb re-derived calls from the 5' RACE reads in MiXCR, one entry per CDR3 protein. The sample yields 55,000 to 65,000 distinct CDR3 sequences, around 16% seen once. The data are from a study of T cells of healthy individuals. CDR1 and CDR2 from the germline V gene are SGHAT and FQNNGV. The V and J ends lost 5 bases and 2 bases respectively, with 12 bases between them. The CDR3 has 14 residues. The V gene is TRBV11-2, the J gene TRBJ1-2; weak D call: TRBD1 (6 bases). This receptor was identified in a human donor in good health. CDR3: CASSPTGPNYGYTF. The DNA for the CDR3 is TGTGCCAGCAGCCCCACAGGGCCAAACTATGGCTACACCTTC.